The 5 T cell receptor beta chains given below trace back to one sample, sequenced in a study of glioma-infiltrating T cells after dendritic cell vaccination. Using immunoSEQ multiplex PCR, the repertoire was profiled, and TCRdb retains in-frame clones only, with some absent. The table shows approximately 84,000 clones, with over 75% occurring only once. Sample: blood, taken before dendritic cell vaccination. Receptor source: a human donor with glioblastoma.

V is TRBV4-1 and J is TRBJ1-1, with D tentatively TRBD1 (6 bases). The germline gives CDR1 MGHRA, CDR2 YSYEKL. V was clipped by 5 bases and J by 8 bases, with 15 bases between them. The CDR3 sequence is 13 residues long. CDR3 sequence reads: CASSSPPGEEAFF. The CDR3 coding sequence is TGCGCCAGCAGCTCACCCCCAGGGGAGGAAGCTTTCTTT.

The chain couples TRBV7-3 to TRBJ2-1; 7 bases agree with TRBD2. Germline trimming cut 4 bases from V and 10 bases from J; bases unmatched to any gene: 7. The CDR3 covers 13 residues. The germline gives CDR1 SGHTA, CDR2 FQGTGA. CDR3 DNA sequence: TGTGCCAGCAGCTCCCGTGGTAGCGGGGAGCAGTTCTTC. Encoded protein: CASSSRGSGEQFF.

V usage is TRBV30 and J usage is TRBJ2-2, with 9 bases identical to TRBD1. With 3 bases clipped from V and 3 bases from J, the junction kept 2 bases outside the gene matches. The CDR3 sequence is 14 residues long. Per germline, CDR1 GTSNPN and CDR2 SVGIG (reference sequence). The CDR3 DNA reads TGTGCCTGGAGGACAGGGGGATACACCGGGGAGCTGTTTTTT. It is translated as CAWRTGGYTGELFF.

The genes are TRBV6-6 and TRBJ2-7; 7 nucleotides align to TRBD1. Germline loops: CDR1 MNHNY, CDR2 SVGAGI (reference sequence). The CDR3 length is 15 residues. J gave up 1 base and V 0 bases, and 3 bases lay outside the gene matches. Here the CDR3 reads CASSYSTGSSYEQYF. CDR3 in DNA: TGTGCCAGCAGTTACTCGACAGGGAGTTCCTACGAGCAGTACTTC.

The chain's CDR3 is CSVKTGGADTQYF. The CDR3 bases are TGCAGCGTAAAAACAGGGGGGGCAGATACGCAGTATTTT. The J gene is TRBJ2-3, the V gene TRBV29-1; tentatively, D is TRBD1 (8 bases). V shed 6 bases and J shed 4 bases, with 14 bases lying between them. The germline V gene has CDR1 SQVTM and CDR2 ANQGSEA. The CDR3 is 13 amino acids.